This note documents a single T cell receptor (beta chain) sequence. Its target is unknown. The sample comes from a study of T cell responses to AZD1222 COVID-19 vaccine. Study-wide results and limits: No day 14 peak samples; only post-peak repertoires were characterized. Donor demographics were predominantly white British with a female majority; clonal diversity may be underestimated. CD4 TCRs linked to vaccination spanned spike, dominating at 160-218 and 743-854.

Data came from immunoSEQ multiplex PCR; TCRdb stores just in-frame clones and leaves some out. The data hold some 180,000 clones, with 85% to 95% observed a single time. Some second doses came at about 4 weeks and others at about 12 weeks; these were pooled. This clonotype was sampled from an adult who received the AZD1222 COVID-19 vaccine. The specimen comprised peripheral blood, sampled 28 days after the second AZD1222 dose.

The CDR3 bases are TGCACCAGCAGCCAAGATTTGGGAGAGGGGGCATTGGACTATGGCTACACCTTC. Residues: CTSSQDLGEGALDYGYTF. This chain connects TRBV1 to TRBJ1-2; the table names TRBD1, a call not compared with the DNA. TRBV1 is annotated as a pseudogene. The CDR3 covers 18 residues.